Listed below are T cell receptor beta chains from one sample, sequenced in a study of T cell responses to AZD1222 COVID-19 vaccine. Assay: immunoSEQ multiplex PCR; the TCRdb copy retains only in-frame clones and omits some. The sample carries more than 95,000 clones, about nine tenths recorded once. The sequences come from peripheral blood, collected on day 0 of AZD1222 vaccination. These receptors were taken from an adult in good health. Both conserved end residues are part of each CDR3. The order of the fields is CDR3 DNA, CDR3 protein, V gene, J gene, D gene. A D gene is named only where the DNA matches it firmly.

TGCGCCAGCAGCTCCGGGAGGGACACTGAAGCTTTCTTT	CASSSGRDTEAFF	TRBV5-1	TRBJ1-1	.
TGTGCCAGCAGCTTGGACGCTAGTGGGGGGGCAGGTGAGCAGTTCTTC	CASSLDASGGAGEQFF	TRBV5-4	TRBJ2-1	.
TGTGCCAGCAGCCAAGATTGGACAGACGAAAAACTGTTTTTT	CASSQDWTDEKLFF	TRBV3-1/TRBV3-2	TRBJ1-4	.
TGCGCCAGCAGGGGGGGCCCCAGGGACATTCAGTACTTC	CASRGGPRDIQYF	TRBV5-1	TRBJ2-4	.
TGTGCCAGTAGTATCGGGGGCAACAATGAGCAGTTCTTC	CASSIGGNNEQFF	TRBV19	TRBJ2-1	.
TGCGCCAGCAGCTTTGTGACAGGGAGGAATGAGCAGTTCTTC	CASSFVTGRNEQFF	TRBV5-1	TRBJ2-1	.
TGTGCCAGCATTTCTCATGGGGACACTGAAGCTTTCTTT	CASISHGDTEAFF	TRBV7-9	TRBJ1-1	.
TGTGCCAGTAGTATGGGGGACAGATCCTACGAGCAGTACTTC	CASSMGDRSYEQYF	TRBV19	TRBJ2-7	TRBD1
TGTGCCAGCAGACCTGACAGGGTAGGCTACACCTTC	CASRPDRVGYTF	TRBV2	TRBJ1-2	TRBD1
TGTGCCACCAGGGGTGGCGGGAACACTGAAGCTTTCTTT	CATRGGGNTEAFF	TRBV6-5	TRBJ1-1	.